Each of the 9 T cell receptor beta chains below was sequenced from the same sample in a study of blood T cell repertoires in COVID-19. The protocol was immunoSEQ multiplex PCR, while the TCRdb copy is restricted to in-frame clones and leaves out a portion. The data contain 220,000 or so clones, around 82% of them singletons. The sample comprised peripheral blood. These receptors were collected from a woman in her seventies with acute or convalescent COVID-19.

The gene calls are TRBV2 and TRBJ2-7; 11 bases are shared with TRBD2. The germline V gene has CDR1 SNHLY and CDR2 FYNNEI. The CDR3 runs to 14 residues. V was pared by 4 bases and J by 3 bases, with 2 bases of the junction left unmatched. The CDR3, as DNA: TGTGCCAGCAGTGTCGGACTAGCGGGCTACGAGCAGTACTTC. It translates to CASSVGLAGYEQYF.

This clone was recorded many times. The rearrangement uses TRBV13 and TRBJ2-1; weak D call: TRBD2 (6 bases). This CDR3 has 15 residues. Germline assignment: CDR1 PRHDT and CDR2 FYEKMQ (reference sequence). V lost 6 bases and J 9 bases, leaving 21 bases between the germline ends. The CDR3 region has the DNA TGTGCCAGCAGGTTGGTGGGGGGTTCCACGACTGAGCAGTTCTTC. Translating gives CASRLVGGSTTEQFF.

The gene calls are TRBV10-1 and TRBJ2-2; D gene unclear. There are 13 residues in the CDR3. Germline V gene data show CDR1 as WNHNN and CDR2 as SYGVQD (reference sequence). Trimming removed 2 bases at V and 3 bases at J, with 4 bases between. The CDR3 nucleotides are TGCGCCAGCAGTGAGCCCGACACCGGGGAGCTGTTTTTT. Translation gives CASSEPDTGELFF.

J is TRBJ2-2 and V is TRBV5-4, with TRBD2 identical over 11 bases. CDR3 length: 16 amino acids. The V segment lost 5 bases and the J segment 4 bases; nucleotides outside the gene matches: 7. The germline V gene encodes CDR1 SGHNT and CDR2 YYREEE (reference sequence). CDR3 nucleotides: TGTGCCAGCAGACGATTCCTAGCGGGGGGCACCGGGGAGCTGTTTTTT. Translation: CASRRFLAGGTGELFF.

The CDR3 region has the DNA TGTGCCTGGAGTTCGCCGGGACAGTATAGCAATCAGCCCCAGCATTTT. It encodes CAWSSPGQYSNQPQHF. This chain uses TRBV30 with TRBJ1-5; the match to TRBD1 covers 7 bases. The V segment lost 2 bases and the J segment 0 bases; nucleotides outside the gene matches: 7. The germline CDR1 and CDR2 sequences are GTSNPN and SVGIG (reference sequence). This CDR3 spans 16 amino acids. The full variable domain, in which reference TRBV30 and TRBJ1-5 provide the parts outside the CDR3, is SQTIHQWPATLVQPVGSPLSLECTVEGTSNPNLYWYRQAAGRGLQLLFYSVGIGQISSEVPQNLSASRPQDRQFILSSKKLLLSDSGFYLCAWSSPGQYSNQPQHFGDGTRLSIL.

V usage is TRBV6-5 and J usage is TRBJ2-7; a weak D match, TRBD2 (7 bases). CDR1 MNHEY and CDR2 SVGAGI come from the germline V gene. CDR3 length: 14 residues. Trimming took off 6 bases at V and 2 bases at J, with 14 bases between the two ends. The CDR3, as DNA: TGTGCCAGCAGCCTAGGGGGGGGACCCTACGAGCAGTACTTC. It specifies CASSLGGGPYEQYF.

The genes are TRBV6-2 or TRBV6-3 and TRBJ2-3, with TRBD2 matching 11 bases. The length of the CDR3 is 15 residues. The germline CDR1 and CDR2 sequences are MNHEY and SVGEGT. V trimming: 7 bases; J trimming: 8 bases; junction bases outside the gene matches: 11. This CDR3 is CASTPTSGSGGTQYF. The CDR3 nucleotides are TGTGCCAGCACCCCTACTAGCGGGAGTGGAGGTACGCAGTATTTT.

The rearrangement links TRBV15 to TRBJ1-4; the D gene is possibly TRBD1 (6 bases). Deletions cut 1 base from V and 8 bases from J, with 14 bases between. The V gene's germline CDR1 is LNHNV and CDR2 YYDKDF (reference sequence). The CDR3 contains 15 residues. The DNA of the CDR3 is TGTGCCACCAGCAGAGCTGGGCAGGGGTCCGAAAAACTGTTTTTT. This gives the protein CATSRAGQGSEKLFF.

The sample holds one count of this clone. This chain connects TRBV27 to TRBJ2-7; D may be TRBD2 (5 bases). This CDR3 is built from 13 residues. V shed 0 bases and J shed 5 bases, with 8 bases lying between them. Germline V gene data show CDR1 as MNHEY and CDR2 as SMNVEV (reference sequence). The CDR3 spells CASSLSTGNEQYF. The CDR3 coding sequence is TGTGCCAGCAGTTTATCTACGGGGAACGAGCAGTACTTC.